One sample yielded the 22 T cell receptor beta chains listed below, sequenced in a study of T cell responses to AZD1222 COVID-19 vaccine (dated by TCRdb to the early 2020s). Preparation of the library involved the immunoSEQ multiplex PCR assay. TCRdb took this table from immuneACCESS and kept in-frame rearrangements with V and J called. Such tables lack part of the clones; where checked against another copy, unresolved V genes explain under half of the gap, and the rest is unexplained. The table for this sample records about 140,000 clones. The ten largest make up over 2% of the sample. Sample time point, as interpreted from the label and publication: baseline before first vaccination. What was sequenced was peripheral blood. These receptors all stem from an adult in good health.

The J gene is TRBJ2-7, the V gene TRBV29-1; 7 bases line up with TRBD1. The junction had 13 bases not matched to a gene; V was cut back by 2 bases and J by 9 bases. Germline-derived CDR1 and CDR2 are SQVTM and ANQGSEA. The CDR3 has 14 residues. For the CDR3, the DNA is TGCAGCGTTGAAAACCCAGAAACCCGGGACAGGCAGTACTTC. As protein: CSVENPETRDRQYF.

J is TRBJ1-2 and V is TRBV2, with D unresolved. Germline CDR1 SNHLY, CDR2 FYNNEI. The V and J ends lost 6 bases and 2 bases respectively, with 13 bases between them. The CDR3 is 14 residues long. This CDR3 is CASSRQDNNYGYTF. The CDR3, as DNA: TGTGCCAGCAGCCGGCAGGATAACAACTATGGCTACACCTTC. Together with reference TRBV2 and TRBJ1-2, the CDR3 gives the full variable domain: EPEVTQTPSHQVTQMGQEVILRCVPISNHLYFYWYRQILGQKVEFLVSFYNNEISEKSEIFDDQFSVERPDGSNFTLKIRSTKLEDSAMYFCASSRQDNNYGYTFGSGTRLTVV.

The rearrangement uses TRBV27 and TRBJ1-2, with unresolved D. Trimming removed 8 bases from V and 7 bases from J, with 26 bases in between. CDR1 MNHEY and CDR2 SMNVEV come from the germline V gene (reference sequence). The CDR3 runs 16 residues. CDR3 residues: CASPIHVHASVGGYTF. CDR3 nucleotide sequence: TGTGCCAGCCCAATACATGTACACGCGTCCGTAGGTGGCTACACCTTC.

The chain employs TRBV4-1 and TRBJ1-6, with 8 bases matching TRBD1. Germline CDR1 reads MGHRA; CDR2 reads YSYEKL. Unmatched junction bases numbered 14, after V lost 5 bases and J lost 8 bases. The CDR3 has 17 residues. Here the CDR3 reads CASSSLERTGIHSPLHF. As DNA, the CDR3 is TGCGCCAGCAGCAGTTTGGAAAGGACAGGGATTCATTCACCCCTCCACTTT.

In DNA, the CDR3 is TGCGCCAGCAGCTTAACAGGTGTACAGTCACCCCTCCACTTT. This sequence encodes CASSLTGVQSPLHF. The V and J genes are TRBV5-1 and TRBJ1-6; D possibly corresponds to TRBD1 (5 bases). CDR3 length: 14 residues. Germline CDR1 is SGHRS and CDR2 is YFSETQ. The V and J ends lost 2 bases and 10 bases respectively, with 13 bases between them. The full variable domain, its missing parts supplied by reference TRBV5-1 and TRBJ1-6, is KAGVTQTPRYLIKTRGQQVTLSCSPISGHRSVSWYQQTPGQGLQFLFEYFSETQRNKGNFPGRFSGRQFSNSRSEMNVSTLELGDSALYLCASSLTGVQSPLHFGNGTRLTVT.

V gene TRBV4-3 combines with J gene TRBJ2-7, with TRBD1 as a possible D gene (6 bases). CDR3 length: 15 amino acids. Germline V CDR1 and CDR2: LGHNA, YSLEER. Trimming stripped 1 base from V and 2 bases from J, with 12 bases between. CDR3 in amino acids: CASSQVVDRAYEQYF. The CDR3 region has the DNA TGCGCCAGCAGCCAAGTGGTGGACAGAGCCTACGAGCAGTACTTC.

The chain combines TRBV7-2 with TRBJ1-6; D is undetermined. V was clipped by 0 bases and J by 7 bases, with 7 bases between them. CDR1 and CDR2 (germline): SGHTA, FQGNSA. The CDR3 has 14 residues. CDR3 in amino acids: CASSLAGINSPLHF. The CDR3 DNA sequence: TGTGCCAGCAGCTTAGCAGGAATCAATTCACCCCTCCACTTT.

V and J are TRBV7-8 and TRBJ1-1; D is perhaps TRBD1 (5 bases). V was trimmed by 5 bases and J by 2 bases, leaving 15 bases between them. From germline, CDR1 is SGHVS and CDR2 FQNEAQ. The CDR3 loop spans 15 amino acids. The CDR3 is CASSPSTEINTEAFF. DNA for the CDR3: TGTGCCAGCAGCCCGTCGACAGAAATTAACACTGAAGCTTTCTTT.

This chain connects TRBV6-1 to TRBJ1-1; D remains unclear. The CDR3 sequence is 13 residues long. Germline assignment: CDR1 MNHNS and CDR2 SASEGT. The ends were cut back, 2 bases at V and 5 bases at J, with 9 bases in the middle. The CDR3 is CASSETGLTEAFF. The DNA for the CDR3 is TGTGCCAGCAGTGAAACTGGGTTGACTGAAGCTTTCTTT.

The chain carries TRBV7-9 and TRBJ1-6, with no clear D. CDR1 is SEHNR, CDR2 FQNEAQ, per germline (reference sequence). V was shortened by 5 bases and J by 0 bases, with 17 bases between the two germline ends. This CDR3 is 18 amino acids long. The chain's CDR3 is CASSRGEAPSSYNSPLHF. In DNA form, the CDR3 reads TGTGCCAGCAGCCGAGGCGAGGCCCCGAGCTCCTATAATTCACCCCTCCACTTT.

The CDR3 region has the DNA TGTGCCAGCAGCCCGCGGGGGCCGTACAATGAGCAGTTCTTC. It encodes CASSPRGPYNEQFF. The chain has TRBV3-1 (or the pseudogene TRBV3-2) and TRBJ2-1; maybe TRBD2 (7 bases). The germline V gene encodes CDR1 LGHDT and CDR2 YNNKEL (reference sequence). The V end lost 4 bases, the J end lost 4 bases, and 11 bases lay between the germline ends. The CDR3 consists of 14 residues.

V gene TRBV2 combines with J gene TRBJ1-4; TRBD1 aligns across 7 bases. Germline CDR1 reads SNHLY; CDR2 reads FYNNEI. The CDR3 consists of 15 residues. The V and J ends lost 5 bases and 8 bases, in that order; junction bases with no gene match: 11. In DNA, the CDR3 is TGTGCCAGCAGTCGTCGCACAGGGGATGACGAAAAACTGTTTTTT. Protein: CASSRRTGDDEKLFF.

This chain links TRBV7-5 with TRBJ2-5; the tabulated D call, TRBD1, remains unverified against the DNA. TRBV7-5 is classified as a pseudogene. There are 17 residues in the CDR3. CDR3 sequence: CVRSSPGQGFPQETQYF. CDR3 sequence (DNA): TGTGTCAGAAGCTCACCGGGACAGGGTTTCCCCCAAGAGACCCAGTACTTC.

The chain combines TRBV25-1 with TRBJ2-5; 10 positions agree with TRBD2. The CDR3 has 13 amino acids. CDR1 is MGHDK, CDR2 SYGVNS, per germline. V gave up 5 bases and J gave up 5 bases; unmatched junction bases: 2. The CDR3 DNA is TGTGCCAGCAGTTTAGCGGGGGGTGAGACCCAGTACTTC. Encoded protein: CASSLAGGETQYF.

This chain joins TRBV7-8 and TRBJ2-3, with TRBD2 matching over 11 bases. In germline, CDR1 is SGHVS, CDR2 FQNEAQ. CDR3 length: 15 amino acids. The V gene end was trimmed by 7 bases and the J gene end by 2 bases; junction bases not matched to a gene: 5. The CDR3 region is CASKLAGGSTDTQYF. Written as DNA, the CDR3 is TGTGCCAGCAAGCTAGCGGGGGGTTCCACAGATACGCAGTATTTT.

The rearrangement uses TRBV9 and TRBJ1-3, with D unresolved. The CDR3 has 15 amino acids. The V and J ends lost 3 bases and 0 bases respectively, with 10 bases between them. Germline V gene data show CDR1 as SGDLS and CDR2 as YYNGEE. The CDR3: CASSANPDSGNTIYF. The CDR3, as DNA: TGTGCCAGCAGCGCAAACCCAGACTCTGGAAACACCATATATTTT.

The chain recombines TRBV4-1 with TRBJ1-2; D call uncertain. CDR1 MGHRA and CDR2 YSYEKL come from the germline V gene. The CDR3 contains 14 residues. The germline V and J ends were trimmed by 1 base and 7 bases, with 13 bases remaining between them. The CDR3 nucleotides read TGCGCCAGCAGCCAAGTTGGGGAACCCCTTGGCTACACCTTC. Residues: CASSQVGEPLGYTF.

The CDR3 nucleotides are TGTGCCAGCAGTTACGGTGGGAGGGTCCAAGAGACCCAGTACTTC. It encodes CASSYGGRVQETQYF. V usage is TRBV6-5 and J usage is TRBJ2-5; 7 nucleotides agree with TRBD2. This CDR3 contains 15 residues. V shed 2 bases, J shed 1 base, and the junction held 4 bases outside the gene matches. The germline CDR1 and CDR2 sequences are MNHEY and SVGAGI.

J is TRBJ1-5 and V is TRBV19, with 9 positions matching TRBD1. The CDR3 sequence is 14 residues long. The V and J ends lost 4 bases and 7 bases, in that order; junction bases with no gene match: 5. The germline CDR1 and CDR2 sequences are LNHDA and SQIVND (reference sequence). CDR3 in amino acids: CASSTGTGRQPQHF. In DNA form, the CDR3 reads TGTGCCAGTAGTACCGGGACAGGGAGACAGCCCCAGCATTTT.

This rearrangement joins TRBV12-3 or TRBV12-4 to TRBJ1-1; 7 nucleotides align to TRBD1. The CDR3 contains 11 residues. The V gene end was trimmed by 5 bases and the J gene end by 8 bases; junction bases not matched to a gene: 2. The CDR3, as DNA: TGTGCCAGCAGTCGACAGGGCGAAGCTTTCTTT. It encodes CASSRQGEAFF.

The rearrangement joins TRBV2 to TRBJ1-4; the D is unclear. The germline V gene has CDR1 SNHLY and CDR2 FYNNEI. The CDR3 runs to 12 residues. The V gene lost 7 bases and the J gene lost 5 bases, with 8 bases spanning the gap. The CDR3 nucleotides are TGTGCCAGCAAGTCCCCAAATGAAAAACTGTTTTTT. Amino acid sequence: CASKSPNEKLFF.

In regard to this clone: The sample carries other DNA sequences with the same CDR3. The CDR3 loop reads CASSQESGGRGGYTF. The CDR3 region has the DNA TGTGCCAGCAGCCAAGAGTCTGGGGGAAGGGGTGGCTACACCTTC. This chain connects TRBV3-1 (or the pseudogene TRBV3-2) to TRBJ1-2, with D tentatively TRBD1 (5 bases). Per the germline V gene, CDR1 is LGHDT and CDR2 is YNNKEL (reference sequence). The CDR3 is 15 residues long. V gave up 0 bases and J gave up 7 bases, with 15 bases separating them.